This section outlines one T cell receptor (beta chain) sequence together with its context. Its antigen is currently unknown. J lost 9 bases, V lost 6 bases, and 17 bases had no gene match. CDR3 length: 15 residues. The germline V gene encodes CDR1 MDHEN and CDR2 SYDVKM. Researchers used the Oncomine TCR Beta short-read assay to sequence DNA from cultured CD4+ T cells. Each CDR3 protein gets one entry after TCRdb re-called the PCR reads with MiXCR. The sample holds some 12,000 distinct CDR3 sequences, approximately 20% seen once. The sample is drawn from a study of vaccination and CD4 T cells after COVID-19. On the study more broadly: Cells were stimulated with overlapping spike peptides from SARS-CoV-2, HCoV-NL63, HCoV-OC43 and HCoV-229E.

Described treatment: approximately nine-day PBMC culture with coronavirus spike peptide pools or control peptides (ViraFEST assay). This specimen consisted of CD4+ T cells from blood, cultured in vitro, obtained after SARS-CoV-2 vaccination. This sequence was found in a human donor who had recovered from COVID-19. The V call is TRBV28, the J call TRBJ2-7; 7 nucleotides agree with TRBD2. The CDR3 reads CASRDGTIGLRRQYF. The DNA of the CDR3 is TGTGCCAGCAGAGACGGGACTATTGGCCTTCGTCGGCAGTACTTC.